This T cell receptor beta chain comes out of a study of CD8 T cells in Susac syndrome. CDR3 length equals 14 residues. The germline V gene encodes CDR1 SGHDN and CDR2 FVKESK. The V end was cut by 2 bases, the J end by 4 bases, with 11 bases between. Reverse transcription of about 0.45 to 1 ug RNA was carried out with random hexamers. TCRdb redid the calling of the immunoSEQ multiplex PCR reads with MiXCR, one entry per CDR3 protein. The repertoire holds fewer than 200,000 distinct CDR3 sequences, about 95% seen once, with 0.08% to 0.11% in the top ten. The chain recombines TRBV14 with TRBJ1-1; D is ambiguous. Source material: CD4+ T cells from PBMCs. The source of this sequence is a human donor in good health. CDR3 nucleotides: TGTGCCAGCAGCCAATTTCCTGAGGGCACTGAAGCTTTCTTT. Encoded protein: CASSQFPEGTEAFF.